Listed here are 24 T cell receptor beta chains from one sample, sequenced in a study of T cells after yellow fever vaccination. Using its own MiXCR run on the 5' RACE reads, TCRdb lists one record per CDR3 protein. Among under 200,000 distinct CDR3 sequences listed, more than 5.5% were seen once. The sample in question was CD4+ T cells sorted from PBMCs, obtained 5 to 6 days after the first yellow fever vaccination. These receptors were taken from a young man who received the YFV17D yellow fever vaccine.

This clonotype was seen only a few times. The J gene is TRBJ1-3, the V gene TRBV10-3, with D possibly TRBD1 on 6 matching bases. Germline CDR1 is ENHRY and CDR2 is SYGVKD. The CDR3 has 14 residues. Trimming removed 3 bases at V and 3 bases at J, with 9 bases between. This chain's CDR3 is CAISDTGLGNTIYF. The CDR3 DNA is TGTGCCATCAGTGATACAGGGCTTGGAAACACCATATATTTT.

This clonotype was observed a handful of times. The chain has TRBV4-3 and TRBJ2-5, with 7 bases that match TRBD2. The germline V gene has CDR1 LGHNA and CDR2 YSLEER. V dropped 3 bases and J dropped 1; count of bases not matched to a gene: 8. The length of the CDR3 is 16 residues. The CDR3 bases are TGCGCCAGCAGCCAGCAACTAGCGCGAGCCCAAGAGACCCAGTACTTC. Protein product: CASSQQLARAQETQYF.

V usage is TRBV6-1 and J usage is TRBJ1-4; D uncertain. Germline V lookup: CDR1 MNHNS, CDR2 SASEGT. CDR3 length: 16 amino acids. The V and J ends lost 7 bases and 3 bases respectively, with 18 bases between them. The CDR3 DNA follows: TGTGCCAGCACCAAGCAGGCGTCTCCAGCTAATGAAAAACTGTTTTTT. Protein product: CASTKQASPANEKLFF.

Ten or more counts support this clonotype. The chain joins TRBV3-1 to TRBJ2-4, with D uncertain. The CDR3 contains 14 residues. The V end lost 0 bases, the J end lost 6 bases, and 9 bases lay between the germline ends. The V gene's germline CDR1 is LGHDT and CDR2 YNNKEL (reference sequence). The CDR3 DNA reads TGTGCCAGCAGCCAAGACCCGGCGATAAACATTCAGTACTTC. The encoded protein is CASSQDPAINIQYF. Using reference TRBV3-1 and TRBJ2-4 for the parts outside the CDR3, the full variable domain is DTAVSQTPKYLVTQMGNDKSIKCEQNLGHDTMYWYKQDSKKFLKIMFSYNNKELIINETVPNRFSPKSPDKAHLNLHINSLELGDSAVYFCASSQDPAINIQYFGAGTRLSVL.

This clonotype was counted between two and nine times. The V call is TRBV6-2 or TRBV6-3, the J call TRBJ2-1; D ambiguous. Germline CDR1 reads MNHEY; CDR2 reads SVGEGT. Deletions cut 6 bases from V and 4 bases from J, with 10 bases between. The CDR3 has 13 residues. DNA of the CDR3: TGTGCCAGCAGGATCGACGGGTACAATGAGCAGTTCTTC. It yields the protein CASRIDGYNEQFF.

The rearrangement links TRBV6-2 or TRBV6-3 to TRBJ2-1; no firm D call. V lost 0 bases and J lost 10, with 16 bases in between. The CDR3 contains 15 residues. CDR1 MNHEY and CDR2 SVGEGT come from the germline V gene. CDR3 coding DNA: TGTGCCAGCAGTTACTCGACGCCCGCGGTGGGAGAGCAGTTCTTC. This codes for CASSYSTPAVGEQFF.

This clonotype has at least ten counts. The chain combines TRBV10-3 with TRBJ2-3; 8 nucleotides agree with TRBD1. With 6 bases clipped from V and 5 bases from J, the junction kept 7 bases outside the gene matches. The CDR3 spans 14 residues. Germline lookup yields CDR1 ENHRY and CDR2 SYGVKD. The CDR3 nucleotides are TGTGCCATCAGGATGACAGGGGTGAAAGATACGCAGTATTTT. Residues: CAIRMTGVKDTQYF.

This clonotype was found a few times. This chain connects TRBV12-3 or TRBV12-4 to TRBJ2-5, with D perhaps being TRBD1 or TRBD2 (5 bases each). The CDR3 totals 14 residues. The V and J ends lost 6 bases and 5 bases respectively, with 16 bases between them. The CDR3 region is CASRYSGRPETQYF. The CDR3 bases are TGTGCCAGCAGATACTCGGGACGGCCGGAGACCCAGTACTTC.

This clonotype was seen many times. This chain uses TRBV18 with TRBJ2-3; D unclear. The germline V and J ends were trimmed by 5 bases and 1 base, with 10 bases remaining between them. CDR3 length: 14 amino acids. Germline V gene sequence: CDR1 KGHSH, CDR2 LQKENI. The CDR3 protein is CASSSTIRTDTQYF. The CDR3 coding sequence is TGTGCCAGCTCATCCACTATCCGCACAGATACGCAGTATTTT.

Only a few counts were recorded for this clonotype. V gene TRBV28 combines with J gene TRBJ2-5, with D possibly TRBD2 on 6 matching bases. This CDR3 is 14 amino acids long. The ends were cut back, 2 bases at V and 5 bases at J, with 12 bases in the middle. Germline V gene sequence: CDR1 MDHEN, CDR2 SYDVKM. The CDR3 loop reads CASSLNGGAETQYF. In DNA form, the CDR3 reads TGTGCCAGCAGTTTAAACGGGGGAGCGGAGACCCAGTACTTC.

This clonotype was counted only a few times. The CDR3 region has the DNA TGCGCCAGCAGCCAAGCCAACTACCTGCACGGGGGAACCTACAATGAGCAGTTCTTC. Translated, it gives CASSQANYLHGGTYNEQFF. The chain is built from TRBV4-3 and TRBJ2-1, with D maybe TRBD2 (6 bases). Germline CDR1 reads LGHNA; CDR2 reads YSLEER. This CDR3 region has 19 residues. V was trimmed by 1 base and J by 2 bases, leaving 21 bases between them.

CDR3 residues: CASSNTGGYGYTF. The CDR3 region has the DNA TGTGCCAGCAGTAATACAGGGGGGTATGGCTACACCTTC. The chain combines TRBV6-1 with TRBJ1-2; 8 bases are shared with TRBD1. Germline lookup yields CDR1 MNHNS and CDR2 SASEGT. Unmatched junction bases numbered 4, after V lost 5 bases and J lost 5 bases. The CDR3 runs 13 residues.

This clonotype was seen at least ten times. This chain links TRBV7-2 with TRBJ2-1; the D is unclear. Trimming stripped 3 bases from V and 6 bases from J, with 9 bases between. Germline lookup yields CDR1 SGHTA and CDR2 FQGNSA. CDR3 length: 13 amino acids. In nucleotides, the CDR3 is TGTGCCAGCAGCTTCCGGGTCCTCAATGAGCAGTTCTTC. Translation: CASSFRVLNEQFF.

A note on this clonotype: At one end, the junction sequence differs from germline, possibly due to a read error. The chain links TRBV2 to TRBJ2-5; TRBD1 aligns across 7 bases. The CDR3 consists of 18 residues. CDR1 and CDR2 (germline): SNHLY, FYNNEI. CDR3 amino acids: CARSLFVGRGNELKTQYF. CDR3 DNA sequence: TGTGCCCGCAGTTTATTTGTTGGCAGGGGGAACGAACTAAAGACCCAGTACTTC.

This clonotype was seen ten or more times. J is TRBJ1-5 and V is TRBV10-3; D is possibly TRBD1 (5 bases). The CDR3 sequence is 16 residues long. From germline, CDR1 is ENHRY and CDR2 SYGVKD. V was trimmed by 3 bases and J by 9 bases, leaving 21 bases between them. This chain's CDR3 is CAISEDPGTLGRPQHF. The CDR3 DNA is TGTGCCATCAGTGAAGATCCCGGGACCCTGGGGAGGCCCCAGCATTTT.

This clonotype showed up many times. This chain connects TRBV25-1 to TRBJ2-1; TRBD2 agrees at 9 bases. V lost 5 bases and J lost 8; bases outside the gene matches: 7. The CDR3 has 14 amino acids. CDR1 MGHDK and CDR2 SYGVNS come from the germline V gene. CDR3 nucleotide sequence: TGTGCCAGCAGTAGGCGGGGGGGCTCCCATGAGCAGTTCTTC. Translating gives CASSRRGGSHEQFF.

This clonotype was seen a handful of times. The chain employs TRBV18 and TRBJ2-1; a weak D match, TRBD2 (5 bases). The length of the CDR3 is 15 residues. With 2 bases removed from V and 0 bases from J, the gap between germline ends came to 8 bases. Germline V gene lookup returns CDR1 KGHSH and CDR2 LQKENI. The CDR3 DNA follows: TGTGCCAGCTCACCAATGGACTCCTCCTACAATGAGCAGTTCTTC. Protein product: CASSPMDSSYNEQFF. Complete variable domain (other parts from reference TRBV18 and TRBJ2-1): NAGVMQNPRHLVRRRGQEARLRCSPMKGHSHVYWYRQLPEEGLKFMVYLQKENIIDESGMPKERFSAEFPKEGPSILRIQQVVRGDSAAYFCASSPMDSSYNEQFFGPGTRLTVL.

This clonotype was seen at least ten times. The chain is built from TRBV7-2 and TRBJ2-2, with D maybe TRBD1 (5 bases). Trimming removed 5 bases from V and 0 bases from J, with 16 bases in between. Germline V lookup: CDR1 SGHTA, CDR2 FQGNSA. The CDR3 sequence is 17 residues long. CDR3 residues: CASSRLPHRTNTGELFF. Here the CDR3 DNA reads TGTGCCAGCAGCCGTCTACCCCACAGGACGAACACCGGGGAGCTGTTTTTT.

This clonotype was picked up many times. This rearrangement joins TRBV27 to TRBJ2-1, with 7 positions matching TRBD2. Trimming removed 5 bases from V and 11 bases from J; junction bases left unmatched: 6. The CDR3 has 12 amino acids. Germline CDR1 MNHEY, CDR2 SMNVEV (reference sequence). The CDR3, as DNA: TGTGCCAGCAGTACTAACGGGGGGAAGCAGTTCTTC. This gives the protein CASSTNGGKQFF.

This clonotype was recorded many times. This chain connects TRBV6-2 or TRBV6-3 to TRBJ2-5; TRBD2 might be the D (5 bases). The CDR3 runs to 13 residues. Germline values: CDR1 MNHEY, CDR2 SVGEGT. V shed 0 bases and J shed 4 bases, with 6 bases lying between them. CDR3 sequence: CASSYSSGETQYF. The CDR3 coding sequence is TGTGCCAGCAGTTACTCCAGCGGAGAGACCCAGTACTTC.

This clonotype was counted ten times or more. The rearrangement uses TRBV4-3 and TRBJ2-2; 10 positions agree with TRBD2. Trimming at V came to 2 bases and at J to 6 bases, leaving 9 bases not matched to a gene. The CDR3 totals 17 residues. CDR1 and CDR2 from the germline V gene are LGHNA and YSLEER. This CDR3 reads CASSQTPLAGVSGELFF. CDR3 nucleotides: TGCGCCAGCAGCCAAACCCCGCTAGCGGGGGTATCCGGGGAGCTGTTTTTT.

This clonotype has a count of ten or more. The J gene is TRBJ2-1, the V gene TRBV7-2, with TRBD2 matching 12 bases. This CDR3 has 15 residues. Trimming at V came to 5 bases and at J to 6 bases, leaving 5 bases not matched to a gene. Germline CDR1 reads SGHTA; CDR2 reads FQGNSA. CDR3 loop: CASSRLAGDPNEQFF. CDR3 bases: TGTGCCAGCAGCCGACTAGCGGGGGACCCCAATGAGCAGTTCTTC.

This clonotype was recorded a few times. The V call is TRBV4-3, the J call TRBJ2-1; D perhaps matches TRBD1 (5 bases). In germline, CDR1 is LGHNA, CDR2 YSLEER. V was cut by 1 base and J by 6 bases, with 16 bases left in between. The CDR3 contains 16 residues. CDR3 DNA: TGCGCCAGCAGCCAAGGATTAAGGGGTGACAGCAATGAGCAGTTCTTC. Translated: CASSQGLRGDSNEQFF.

The V gene is TRBV7-3, the J gene TRBJ2-7; the D gene is possibly TRBD2 (6 bases). The CDR3 length is 15 residues. V was shortened by 2 bases and J by 3 bases, with 14 bases between the two germline ends. The germline gives CDR1 SGHTA, CDR2 FQGTGA. The DNA for the CDR3 is TGTGCCAGCAGCTTAGTCTCCGGGGGAAACTACGAGCAGTACTTC. Amino acid sequence: CASSLVSGGNYEQYF.